This is a list of T cell receptor beta chains from one sample in a study of T cells in Graves' hyperthyroidism and ophthalmopathy. TCRdb ran MiXCR on the multiplex PCR reads and lists one entry per CDR3 protein. The table lists a few hundred thousand distinct CDR3 sequences, 15% to 19% of them singletons. The sequenced sample was blood. These receptors all stem from a woman between 18 and 29 years old with Graves' hyperthyroidism. Both conserved end residues are part of each CDR3.

v_gene: TRBV7-8
j_gene: TRBJ1-1
CDR3aa: CASSLSSGNTEAFF

v_gene: TRBV4-2
j_gene: TRBJ2-7
CDR3aa: CASSQEDRATYEQYF

v_gene: TRBV27
j_gene: TRBJ2-1
CDR3aa: CASSIRTSGRTNEQFF

v_gene: TRBV18
j_gene: TRBJ2-1
CDR3aa: CASSPARDGKVNEQFF

v_gene: TRBV20-1
j_gene: TRBJ2-7
CDR3aa: CSARDQEGSYEQYF

v_gene: TRBV18
j_gene: TRBJ2-2
CDR3aa: CASSPKRTSGGHNTGELFF

v_gene: TRBV11-2
j_gene: TRBJ2-1
CDR3aa: CASSLNPNNEQFF

v_gene: TRBV18
j_gene: TRBJ1-4
CDR3aa: CASSPQGTTNEKLFF

v_gene: TRBV9
j_gene: TRBJ1-1
CDR3aa: CASSVAGKNTEAFF

v_gene: TRBV24-1
j_gene: TRBJ2-1
CDR3aa: CATSDLRPGEQFF

v_gene: TRBV11-2
j_gene: TRBJ2-3
CDR3aa: CASSIQPGRHTDTQYF

v_gene: TRBV6-1
j_gene: TRBJ2-1
CDR3aa: CASSYGLDYEQFF

v_gene: TRBV29-1
j_gene: TRBJ2-3
CDR3aa: CSVGLIGTPTDTQYF

v_gene: TRBV5-8
j_gene: TRBJ1-1
CDR3aa: CASRDPEGNTEAFF

v_gene: TRBV7-8
j_gene: TRBJ2-3
CDR3aa: CASSLVLAGGTDTQYF

v_gene: TRBV5-6
j_gene: TRBJ1-6
CDR3aa: CASSLPGQGISPLHF

v_gene: TRBV12-3/TRBV12-4
j_gene: TRBJ2-1
CDR3aa: CASSLAGGFGNEQFF

v_gene: TRBV7-9
j_gene: TRBJ2-3
CDR3aa: CASRYLGGPDTQYF

v_gene: TRBV11-3
j_gene: TRBJ2-3
CDR3aa: CASDTGQGVLRGTDTQYF

v_gene: TRBV9
j_gene: TRBJ1-2
CDR3aa: CASSVDRDYGYTF

v_gene: TRBV28
j_gene: TRBJ1-4
CDR3aa: CASSFASTNEKLFF

v_gene: TRBV6-1
j_gene: TRBJ2-5
CDR3aa: CASRLISLGETQYF

v_gene: TRBV7-3
j_gene: TRBJ2-7
CDR3aa: CASSLIGGVSYEQYF

v_gene: TRBV9
j_gene: TRBJ1-5
CDR3aa: CASSGSAEQGQPQHF

v_gene: TRBV20-1
j_gene: TRBJ1-2
CDR3aa: CSARDLLWEKYGYTF

v_gene: TRBV27
j_gene: TRBJ2-7
CDR3aa: CASSLGGSYYEQYF

v_gene: TRBV12-3/TRBV12-4
j_gene: TRBJ1-3
CDR3aa: CASSLVQRNTIYF

v_gene: TRBV6-1
j_gene: TRBJ1-1
CDR3aa: CASKMNTEAFF

v_gene: TRBV3-1
j_gene: TRBJ2-7
CDR3aa: CASSQAGVYEQYF

v_gene: TRBV20-1
j_gene: TRBJ1-4
CDR3aa: CSAIRQGAHDEKLFF

v_gene: TRBV20-1
j_gene: TRBJ2-3
CDR3aa: CSAVHPTDTQYF

v_gene: TRBV11-2
j_gene: TRBJ2-7
CDR3aa: CASSFRVWQGADEQYF

v_gene: TRBV6-1
j_gene: TRBJ2-2
CDR3aa: CASSSAGQATGELFF

v_gene: TRBV5-1
j_gene: TRBJ2-3
CDR3aa: CASSPRVPRDGDTQYF

v_gene: TRBV30
j_gene: TRBJ2-7
CDR3aa: CAWSVGLGYSYEQYF

v_gene: TRBV5-1
j_gene: TRBJ2-7
CDR3aa: CASSLGSGTGIHEQYF

v_gene: TRBV12-3/TRBV12-4
j_gene: TRBJ1-4
CDR3aa: CASSLSTNEKLFF

v_gene: TRBV29-1
j_gene: TRBJ2-3
CDR3aa: CSATDSITDTQYF

v_gene: TRBV3-1
j_gene: TRBJ2-5
CDR3aa: CASSRLARETQYF

v_gene: TRBV5-6
j_gene: TRBJ2-1
CDR3aa: CASSWATWTGGVYNEQFF

v_gene: TRBV5-1
j_gene: TRBJ2-3
CDR3aa: CASSAMSTDTQYF

v_gene: TRBV19
j_gene: TRBJ1-1
CDR3aa: CASSRGRGTEAFF

v_gene: TRBV6-2/TRBV6-3
j_gene: TRBJ2-1
CDR3aa: CASSYKRGGPMNNEQFF

v_gene: TRBV28
j_gene: TRBJ2-7
CDR3aa: CASSPFIAGGEQYF